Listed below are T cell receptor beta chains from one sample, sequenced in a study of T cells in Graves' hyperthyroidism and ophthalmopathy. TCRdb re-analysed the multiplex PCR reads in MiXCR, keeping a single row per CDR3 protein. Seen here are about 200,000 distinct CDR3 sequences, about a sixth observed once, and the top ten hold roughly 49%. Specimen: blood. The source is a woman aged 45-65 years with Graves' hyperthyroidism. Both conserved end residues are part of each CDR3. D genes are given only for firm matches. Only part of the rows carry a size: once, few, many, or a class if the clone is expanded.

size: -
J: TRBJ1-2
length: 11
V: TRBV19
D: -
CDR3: CASSMLGGYTF
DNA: TGTGCCAGTAGTATGCTAGGTGGCTACACCTTC

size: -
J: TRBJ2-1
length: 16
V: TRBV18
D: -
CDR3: CASSPPSRSSYNEQFF
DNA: TGTGCCAGCTCACCACCCTCAAGGAGCTCCTACAATGAGCAGTTCTTC

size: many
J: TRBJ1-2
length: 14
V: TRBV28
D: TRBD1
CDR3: CASSWTGGRYGYTF
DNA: TGTGCCAGCAGTTGGACAGGGGGCAGATATGGCTACACCTTC

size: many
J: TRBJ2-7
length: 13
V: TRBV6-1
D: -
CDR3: CASSWGGAGEQYF
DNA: TGTGCCAGCAGTTGGGGGGGGGCGGGCGAGCAGTACTTC

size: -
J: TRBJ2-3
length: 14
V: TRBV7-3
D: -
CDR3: CASSPGVNTDTQYF
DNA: TGTGCCAGCAGCCCCGGGGTGAACACAGATACGCAGTATTTT

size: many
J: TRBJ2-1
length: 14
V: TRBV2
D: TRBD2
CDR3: CASWSGTSGNEQFF
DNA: TGTGCCAGCTGGTCCGGGACTAGCGGCAATGAGCAGTTCTTC

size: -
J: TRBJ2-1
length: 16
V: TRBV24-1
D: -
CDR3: CATSDWRGKDYNEQFF
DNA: TGTGCCACCAGTGATTGGCGCGGAAAAGATTACAATGAGCAGTTCTTC

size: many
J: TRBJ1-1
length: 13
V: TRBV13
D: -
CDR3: CASKTMGYTEAFF
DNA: TGTGCCAGCAAAACAATGGGCTACACTGAAGCTTTCTTT

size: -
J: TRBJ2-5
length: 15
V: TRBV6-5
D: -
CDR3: CASSYPRGGEETQYF
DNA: TGTGCCAGCAGTTACCCCAGGGGAGGGGAGGAGACCCAGTACTTC

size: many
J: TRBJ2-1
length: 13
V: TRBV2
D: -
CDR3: CASSDLAEVEQFF
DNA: TGTGCCAGCAGTGATCTAGCCGAGGTTGAGCAGTTCTTC

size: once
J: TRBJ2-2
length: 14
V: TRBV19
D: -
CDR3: CASSIAGTPGELFF
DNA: TGTGCCAGTAGTATCGCAGGGACTCCCGGGGAGCTGTTTTTT

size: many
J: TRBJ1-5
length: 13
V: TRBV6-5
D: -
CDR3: CASSYSPDQPQHF
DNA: TGTGCCAGCAGTTACTCACCGGATCAGCCCCAGCATTTT

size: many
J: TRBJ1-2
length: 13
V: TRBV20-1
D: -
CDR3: CSARLGVEYGYTF
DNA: TGCAGTGCTAGACTGGGGGTAGAGTATGGCTACACCTTC

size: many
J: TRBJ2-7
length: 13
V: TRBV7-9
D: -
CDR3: CASSLEGVGEQYF
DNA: TGTGCCAGCAGCTTAGAAGGGGTGGGTGAGCAGTACTTC

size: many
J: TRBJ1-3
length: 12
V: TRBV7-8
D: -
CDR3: CASSFEGNTIYF
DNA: TGTGCCAGCAGCTTTGAGGGAAACACCATATATTTT

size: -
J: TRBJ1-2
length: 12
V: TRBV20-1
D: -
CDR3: CSANLAGRGYTF
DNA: TGCAGTGCGAACCTTGCAGGGAGGGGCTACACCTTC

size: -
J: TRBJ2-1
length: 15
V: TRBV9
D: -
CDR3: CASSGMWSSYNEQFF
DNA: TGTGCCAGCAGCGGTATGTGGAGCTCCTACAATGAGCAGTTCTTC

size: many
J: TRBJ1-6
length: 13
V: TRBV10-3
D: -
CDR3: CAITESTNSPLHF
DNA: TGTGCCATCACGGAGTCGACTAATTCACCCCTCCACTTT

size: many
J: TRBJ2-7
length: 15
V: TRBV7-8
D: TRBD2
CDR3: CASSPRLAGGDEQYF
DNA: TGTGCCAGCAGCCCAAGACTAGCGGGAGGGGACGAGCAGTACTTC

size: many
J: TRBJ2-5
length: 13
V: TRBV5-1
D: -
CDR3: CASSLALQETQYF
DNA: TGCGCCAGCAGCTTGGCTCTCCAAGAGACCCAGTACTTC

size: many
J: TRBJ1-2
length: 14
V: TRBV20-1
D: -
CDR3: CSAPPDSLNYGYTF
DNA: TGCAGTGCGCCACCGGACAGCCTTAACTATGGCTACACCTTC

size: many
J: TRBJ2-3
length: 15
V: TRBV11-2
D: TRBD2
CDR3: CASTSGRGATDTQYF
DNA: TGTGCCAGCACCAGCGGGAGGGGGGCCACAGATACGCAGTATTTT

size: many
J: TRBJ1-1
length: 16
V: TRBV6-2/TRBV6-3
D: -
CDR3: CASSYSSGRMNTEAFF
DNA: TGTGCCAGCAGTTACAGTTCGGGACGGATGAACACTGAAGCTTTCTTT

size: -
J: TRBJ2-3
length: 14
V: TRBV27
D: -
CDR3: CASSFRERADTQYF
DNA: TGTGCCAGCAGTTTCCGAGAGAGGGCAGATACGCAGTATTTT

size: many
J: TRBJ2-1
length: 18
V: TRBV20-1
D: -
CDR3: CSARVADYRLSAYNEQFF
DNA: TGCAGTGCTAGAGTGGCGGACTACCGTTTGTCGGCCTACAATGAGCAGTTCTTC

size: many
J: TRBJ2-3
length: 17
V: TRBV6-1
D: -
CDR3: CASSDYSPPSYTDTQYF
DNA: TGTGCCAGCAGTGACTATTCGCCACCTTCATACACAGATACGCAGTATTTT

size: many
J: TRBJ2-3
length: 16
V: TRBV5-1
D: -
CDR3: CASSPQDTSSTDTQYF
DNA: TGCGCCAGCAGCCCACAGGACACCTCTAGCACAGATACGCAGTATTTT

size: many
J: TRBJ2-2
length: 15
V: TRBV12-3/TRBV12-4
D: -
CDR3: CASFAGRENTGELFF
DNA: TGTGCCAGCTTCGCGGGACGGGAGAACACCGGGGAGCTGTTTTTT

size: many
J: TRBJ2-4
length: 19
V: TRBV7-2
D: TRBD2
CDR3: CASSLGSGSGFGTKNIQYF
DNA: TGTGCCAGCAGCTTGGGAAGCGGGAGTGGGTTTGGAACCAAAAACATTCAGTACTTC

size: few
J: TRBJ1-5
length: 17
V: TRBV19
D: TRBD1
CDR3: CATYPGTAKTGAQPQHF
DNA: TGTGCCACCTACCCCGGGACAGCAAAGACGGGAGCACAGCCCCAGCATTTT

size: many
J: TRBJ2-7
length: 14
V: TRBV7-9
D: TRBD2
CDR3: CASSLAGGSYEQYF
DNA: TGTGCCAGCAGCTTAGCGGGAGGGTCCTACGAGCAGTACTTC

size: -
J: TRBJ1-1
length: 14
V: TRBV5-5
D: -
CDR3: CASSPGLGGTEAFF
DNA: TGTGCCAGCAGCCCCGGGTTGGGCGGCACTGAAGCTTTCTTT

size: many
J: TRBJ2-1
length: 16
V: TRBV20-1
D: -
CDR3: CSARSPTSRLNNEQFF
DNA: TGCAGTGCTAGATCCCCCACTAGCCGCCTTAACAATGAGCAGTTCTTC

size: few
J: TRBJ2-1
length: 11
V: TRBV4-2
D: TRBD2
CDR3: CASRGGNEQFF
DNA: TGTGCCAGCCGGGGGGGCAATGAGCAGTTCTTC

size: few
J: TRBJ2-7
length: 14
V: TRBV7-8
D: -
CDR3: CASSQTSRTYEQYF
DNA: TGTGCCAGCAGTCAAACATCGCGTACCTACGAGCAGTACTTC

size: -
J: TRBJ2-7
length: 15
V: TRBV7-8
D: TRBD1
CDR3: CASSSYRGSSYEQYF
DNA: TGTGCCAGCAGCTCATACAGGGGCAGCTCCTACGAGCAGTACTTC

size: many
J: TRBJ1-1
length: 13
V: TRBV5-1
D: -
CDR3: CASSLAGLTEAFF
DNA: TGCGCCAGCAGCTTGGCAGGGTTGACTGAAGCTTTCTTT

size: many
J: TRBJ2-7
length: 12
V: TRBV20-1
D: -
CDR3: CSARVGEYEQYF
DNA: TGCAGTGCTAGAGTGGGAGAATACGAGCAGTACTTC

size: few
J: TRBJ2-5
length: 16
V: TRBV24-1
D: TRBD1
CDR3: CATSDLTGQGGETQYF
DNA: TGTGCCACCAGTGATCTTACCGGACAGGGGGGAGAGACCCAGTACTTC

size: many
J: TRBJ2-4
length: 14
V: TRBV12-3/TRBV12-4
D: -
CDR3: CASGGTRAKNIQYF
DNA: TGTGCCAGCGGAGGAACTAGGGCCAAAAACATTCAGTACTTC

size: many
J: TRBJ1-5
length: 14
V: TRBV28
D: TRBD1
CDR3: CASSQGQLYQPQHF
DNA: TGTGCCAGCAGTCAGGGACAGCTATATCAGCCCCAGCATTTT

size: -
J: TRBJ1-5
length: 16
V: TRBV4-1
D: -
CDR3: CASSQGTGLSNQPQHF
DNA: TGCGCCAGCAGCCAAGGAACGGGGTTATCCAATCAGCCCCAGCATTTT

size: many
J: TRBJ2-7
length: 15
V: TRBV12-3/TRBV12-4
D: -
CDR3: CASSLGGPSSYEQYF
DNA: TGTGCCAGCAGTTTGGGGGGTCCTAGCTCCTACGAGCAGTACTTC

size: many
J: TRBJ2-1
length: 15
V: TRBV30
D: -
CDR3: CAWRVDGRNNNEQFF
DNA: TGTGCCTGGAGAGTGGACGGGAGAAACAACAATGAGCAGTTCTTC

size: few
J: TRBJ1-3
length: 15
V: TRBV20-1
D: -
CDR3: CSASSPVASGNTIYF
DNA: TGCAGTGCTAGTTCCCCGGTCGCCTCTGGAAACACCATATATTTT

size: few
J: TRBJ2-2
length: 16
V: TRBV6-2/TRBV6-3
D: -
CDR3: CASSFKANLNTGELFF
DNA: TGTGCCAGCAGTTTTAAAGCAAATTTGAACACCGGGGAGCTGTTTTTT